The clone carrying this TCR beta chain came up a few times. The data derive from a study of breast tumors, draining lymph nodes, adjacent tissues. V dropped 5 bases and J dropped 6 bases, with 20 bases sitting between them. Germline V gives CDR1 MDHEN, CDR2 SYDVKM. This CDR3 has 15 amino acids. Breast cancer patients provided tissue from their axillary draining lymph nodes. TCRdb re-derived calls from the multiplex PCR reads in MiXCR, one entry per CDR3 protein. This sample has some 140,000 distinct CDR3 sequences, with about a fifth found just once. This receptor was taken from a female donor with breast cancer. Some clones in this sample may be carry-over from other donors' samples. Sequencing was done on a sample of axillary lymph node tissue. The chain links TRBV28 to TRBJ2-7; either TRBD1 or TRBD2 may fit D (6 bases each). The chain's CDR3 is CASSLAGGTGLEQYF. The CDR3, as DNA: TGTGCCAGCAGTCTAGCCGGGGGAACAGGGCTCGAGCAGTACTTC.